The rows below give T cell receptor beta chains drawn from one sample of a study of OX40 agonist ivuxolimab in advanced cancers. Produced via immunoSEQ multiplex PCR; TCRdb's table is partial and in-frame only. The repertoire holds about 31,000 clones, with 82% as singletons. Sequencing was performed on CD4+ or CD8+ T cells sorted from blood, taken in a trial of the OX40 agonist ivuxolimab. These receptors all stem from an adult with an advanced solid tumor such as melanoma, head and neck, liver or kidney cancer. Both conserved end residues are trimmed from each CDR3. Fields, in order: CDR3 length, J gene, V gene, CDR3 protein.

cdr3_length: 13
j_call: TRBJ1-5
v_call: TRBV19
cdr3_aa: ASSLQDSSNQPQH

cdr3_length: 11
j_call: TRBJ2-3
v_call: TRBV27
cdr3_aa: ASSLYGTDTQY

cdr3_length: 10
j_call: TRBJ1-2
v_call: TRBV7-9
cdr3_aa: ASSSRLLGYT

cdr3_length: 13
j_call: TRBJ2-5
v_call: TRBV27
cdr3_aa: ASSRGLAGEETQY

cdr3_length: 10
j_call: TRBJ1-6
v_call: TRBV30
cdr3_aa: ASGQLNSPPH

cdr3_length: 12
j_call: TRBJ2-3
v_call: TRBV5-6
cdr3_aa: ASSPKTSTDTQY

cdr3_length: 14
j_call: TRBJ2-7
v_call: TRBV6-6
cdr3_aa: ASSYSRGREMREQY

cdr3_length: 13
j_call: TRBJ2-2
v_call: TRBV7-3
cdr3_aa: ASSSSPANTGELF

cdr3_length: 10
j_call: TRBJ2-5
v_call: TRBV28
cdr3_aa: ASSTQGQEQY

cdr3_length: 15
j_call: TRBJ1-1
v_call: TRBV4-1
cdr3_aa: ASSQPRGGGANTEAF

cdr3_length: 14
j_call: NA
v_call: TRBV5-1
cdr3_aa: ASSLGLAGAFYEQY

cdr3_length: 13
j_call: TRBJ2-2
v_call: TRBV28
cdr3_aa: ASTPLGGHSGELF

cdr3_length: 14
j_call: TRBJ2-7
v_call: TRBV7-3
cdr3_aa: ASSPPRDTLAYEQY

cdr3_length: 14
j_call: TRBJ1-2
v_call: TRBV30
cdr3_aa: AWTNLGQAVLYGYT

cdr3_length: 12
j_call: TRBJ1-4
v_call: TRBV27
cdr3_aa: ASSLLGVGEKLF

cdr3_length: 12
j_call: TRBJ2-3
v_call: TRBV5-4
cdr3_aa: ATLSAGGTDTQY

cdr3_length: 10
j_call: TRBJ1-5
v_call: TRBV28
cdr3_aa: ASNGGAQPQH